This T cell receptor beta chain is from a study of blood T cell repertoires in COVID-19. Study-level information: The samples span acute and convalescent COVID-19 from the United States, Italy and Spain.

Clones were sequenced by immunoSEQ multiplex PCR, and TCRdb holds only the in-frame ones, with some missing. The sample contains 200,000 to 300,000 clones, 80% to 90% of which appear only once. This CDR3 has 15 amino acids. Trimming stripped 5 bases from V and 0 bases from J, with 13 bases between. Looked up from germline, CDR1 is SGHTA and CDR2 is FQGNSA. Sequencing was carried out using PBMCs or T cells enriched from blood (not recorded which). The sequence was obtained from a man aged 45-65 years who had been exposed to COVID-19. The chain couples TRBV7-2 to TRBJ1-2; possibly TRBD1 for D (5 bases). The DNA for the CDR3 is TGTGCCAGCAGCCTCGGACAACATCCTAACTATGGCTACACCTTC. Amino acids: CASSLGQHPNYGYTF.